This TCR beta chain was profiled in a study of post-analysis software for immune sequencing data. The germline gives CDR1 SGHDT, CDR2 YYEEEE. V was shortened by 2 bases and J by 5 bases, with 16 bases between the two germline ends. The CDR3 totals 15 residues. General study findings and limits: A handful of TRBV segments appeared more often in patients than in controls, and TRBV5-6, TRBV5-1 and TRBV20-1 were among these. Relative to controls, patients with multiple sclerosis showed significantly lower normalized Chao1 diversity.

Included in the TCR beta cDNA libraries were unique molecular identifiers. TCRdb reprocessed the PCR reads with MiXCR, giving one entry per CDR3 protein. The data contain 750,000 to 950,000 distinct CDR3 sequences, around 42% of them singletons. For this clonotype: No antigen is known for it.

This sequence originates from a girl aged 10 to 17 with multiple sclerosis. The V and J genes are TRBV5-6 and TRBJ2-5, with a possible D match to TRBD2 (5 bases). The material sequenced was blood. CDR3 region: CASSLSGRRRETQYF. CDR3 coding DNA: TGTGCCAGCAGCTTAAGCGGACGGAGAAGGGAGACCCAGTACTTC.